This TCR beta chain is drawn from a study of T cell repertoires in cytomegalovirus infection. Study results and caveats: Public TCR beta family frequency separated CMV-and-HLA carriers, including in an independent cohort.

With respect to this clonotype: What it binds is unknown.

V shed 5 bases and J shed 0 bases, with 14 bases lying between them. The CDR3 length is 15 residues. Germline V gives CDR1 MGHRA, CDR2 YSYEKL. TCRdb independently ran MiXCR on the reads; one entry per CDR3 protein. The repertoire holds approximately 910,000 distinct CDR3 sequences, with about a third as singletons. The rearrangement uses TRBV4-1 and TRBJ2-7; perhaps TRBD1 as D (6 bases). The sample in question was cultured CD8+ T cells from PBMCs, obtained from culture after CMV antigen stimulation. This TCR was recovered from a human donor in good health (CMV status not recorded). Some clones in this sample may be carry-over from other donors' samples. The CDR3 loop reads CASSKGQTSSYEQYF. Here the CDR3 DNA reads TGCGCCAGCAGCAAGGGACAAACGAGCTCCTACGAGCAGTACTTC.